The 18 T cell receptor beta chains given below trace back to one sample, sequenced in a study of persistence of HIV-infected CD4 T cells. Cells were stimulated with overlapping HIV-1 Gag 15-mer peptides. Sorting selected CD4+ T cells upregulating both CD40 ligand and CD69. This was the immunoSEQ version 4 assay in survey mode. Data came from immunoSEQ multiplex PCR; TCRdb stores just in-frame clones and leaves some out. The sample shows about 30,000 clones, approximately 70% of them seen only once. Their antigens remain unidentified. The sequencing here drew on CD4+ T cells sorted from PBMCs after approximately 18-hour stimulation, taken from a patient who received antiretroviral therapy. The receptors were gathered from an adult man with HIV who was CMV-seropositive.

The rearrangement links TRBV2 to TRBJ2-1; TRBD1 agrees at 7 bases. Germline CDR1 reads SNHLY; CDR2 reads FYNNEI. This CDR3 is 16 amino acids long. V shed 6 bases, J shed 3 bases, and the junction held 11 bases outside the gene matches. The CDR3 nucleotides read TGTGCCAGCAGCCCCCGGGACAGAAGATACTACAATGAGCAGTTCTTC. Its translation: CASSPRDRRYYNEQFF.

CDR3 in DNA: TGTGCCAGCAGTAGAGGGACTAGCGGGGACTACGAGCAGTACTTC. Protein product: CASSRGTSGDYEQYF. The chain employs TRBV6-5 and TRBJ2-7; TRBD2 matches at 13 bases. The germline CDR1 and CDR2 sequences are MNHEY and SVGAGI. The CDR3 is made up of 15 amino acids. Trimming at V came to 5 bases and at J to 3 bases, leaving 4 bases not matched to a gene.

This clone was seen a handful of times. V gene TRBV5-5 combines with J gene TRBJ2-6; 7 nucleotides agree with TRBD2. This CDR3 contains 16 residues. Trimming took 0 bases from V and 2 from J; bases not matched to a gene: 2. The germline gives CDR1 SGHKS, CDR2 YYEKEE (reference sequence). The CDR3 coding sequence is TGTGCCAGCAGCTTGGCCGGGGGGACTGGGGCCAACGTCCTGACTTTC. It specifies CASSLAGGTGANVLTF.

As to this clone: Other DNA variants within this sample encode the same CDR3. This sequence joins TRBV18 and TRBJ2-7, with 8 positions matching TRBD1. CDR1 KGHSH and CDR2 LQKENI come from the germline V gene. The CDR3 is 13 amino acids. J was trimmed by 6 bases and V by 3 bases; bases with no gene match: 4. The CDR3 nucleotides are TGTGCCAGCTCACCCAGGACAGGGCGCGAGCAGTACTTC. This gives the protein CASSPRTGREQYF.

V and J are TRBV3-1 (or the pseudogene TRBV3-2) and TRBJ2-7, with TRBD2 matching over 12 bases. Germline values: CDR1 LGHDT, CDR2 YNNKEL (reference sequence). The CDR3 spans 15 residues. Trimming cost V 4 bases and J 4 bases; bases outside gene matches: 5. This chain's CDR3 is CASSPSSGGGYEQYF. CDR3 sequence (DNA): TGTGCCAGCAGCCCCTCTAGCGGGGGGGGTTACGAGCAGTACTTC.

The rearrangement links TRBV2 to TRBJ1-1; D may be TRBD1 (6 bases). Germline V gene data show CDR1 as SNHLY and CDR2 as FYNNEI. The CDR3 covers 14 residues. Trimming left V 9 bases short and J 5 bases short, with 19 bases between. The CDR3 protein is CASLMGGWNTEAFF. The CDR3 region has the DNA TGTGCCAGTCTGATGGGGGGCTGGAATACTGAAGCTTTCTTT. The variable domain in full, with the rest retrieved from reference TRBV2 and TRBJ1-1, is EPEVTQTPSHQVTQMGQEVILRCVPISNHLYFYWYRQILGQKVEFLVSFYNNEISEKSEIFDDQFSVERPDGSNFTLKIRSTKLEDSAMYFCASLMGGWNTEAFFGQGTRLTVV.

The rearrangement uses TRBV7-3 and TRBJ2-1, with 8 positions matching TRBD1. Germline CDR1 and CDR2: SGHTA and FQGTGA. The V and J ends lost 0 bases and 7 bases, in that order; junction bases with no gene match: 11. The CDR3 consists of 17 residues. Written as DNA, the CDR3 is TGTGCCAGCAGCTTAACGTCATTGAACAGGGGGAAGAATGAGCAGTTCTTC. As protein: CASSLTSLNRGKNEQFF.

This clone has only a few counts. This chain joins TRBV10-1 and TRBJ2-3; 9 bases fit TRBD1. The CDR3 has 12 residues. The V gene end was trimmed by 8 bases and the J gene end by 7 bases; junction bases not matched to a gene: 4. Germline V CDR1 and CDR2: WNHNN, SYGVQD (reference sequence). The CDR3 bases are TGCGCCAGCGGGACAGGGTCAAATACGCAGTATTTT. It yields the protein CASGTGSNTQYF.

The rearrangement links TRBV7-8 to TRBJ1-1; D not certain. The CDR3 extends over 13 amino acids. The germline gives CDR1 SGHVS, CDR2 FQNEAQ. The V and J ends lost 6 bases and 8 bases respectively, with 16 bases between them. Here the CDR3 reads CASSGIEPREAFF. DNA for the CDR3: TGTGCCAGCAGTGGCATAGAGCCAAGAGAAGCTTTCTTT.

This sequence joins TRBV10-1 and TRBJ2-2; TRBD1 is a possible D gene (5 bases). The CDR3 loop spans 16 amino acids. V shed 5 bases and J shed 1 base, with 14 bases lying between them. Germline V gene sequence: CDR1 WNHNN, CDR2 SYGVQD (reference sequence). The CDR3 nucleotides are TGCGCCAGCAGTTATACAGGAGTTGGGAACACCGGGGAGCTGTTTTTT. The encoded protein is CASSYTGVGNTGELFF.

The chain is built from TRBV3-1 (or the pseudogene TRBV3-2) and TRBJ1-2; perhaps TRBD1 as D (6 bases). The V and J ends lost 2 bases and 2 bases respectively, with 6 bases between them. There are 13 residues in the CDR3. Germline values: CDR1 LGHDT, CDR2 YNNKEL (reference sequence). The CDR3 DNA reads TGTGCCAGCAGCCAACAGGGGAACTATGGCTACACCTTC. This sequence encodes CASSQQGNYGYTF.

There are a few counts of this clone. V and J are TRBV20-1 and TRBJ1-1; D unresolved. Between the trimmed V and J ends, which lost 3 bases and 11 bases, there was a span of 10 bases. The CDR3 spans 10 residues. The germline gives CDR1 DFQATT, CDR2 SNEGSKA (reference sequence). CDR3 nucleotide sequence: TGCAGTGCTAGTAGGACGTCTGCTTTCTTT. It encodes CSASRTSAFF.

This clone has just one count. The V gene is TRBV28, the J gene TRBJ1-3; TRBD1 might be the D (6 bases). Germline V lookup: CDR1 MDHEN, CDR2 SYDVKM. Trimming left V 3 bases short and J 3 bases short, with 15 bases between. This CDR3 region has 16 residues. The CDR3 DNA is TGTGCCAGCAGTTTGGGGATCAGGGGATATGGAAACACCATATATTTT. Residues: CASSLGIRGYGNTIYF. Full variable domain (outside the CDR3, taken from reference TRBV28 and TRBJ1-3): DVKVTQSSRYLVKRTGEKVFLECVQDMDHENMFWYRQDPGLGLRLIYFSYDVKMKEKGDIPEGYSVSREKKERFSLILESASTNQTSMYLCASSLGIRGYGNTIYFGEGSWLTVV.

This rearrangement joins TRBV5-1 to TRBJ2-5, with 7 bases matching TRBD2. Germline loops: CDR1 SGHRS, CDR2 YFSETQ. The CDR3 loop spans 17 amino acids. The J segment lost 2 bases and the V segment lost 1 base, leaving 11 bases of the junction unmatched. The CDR3 DNA reads as TGCGCCAGCAGCTTGTGGCCCGTACTAGCGAATCAAGAGACCCAGTACTTC. Translated: CASSLWPVLANQETQYF.

A single count supports this clone. The V gene is TRBV4-2, the J gene TRBJ1-1; no definite D call. This CDR3 spans 14 amino acids. Germline CDR1 reads LGHNA; CDR2 reads YNFKEQ. V gave up 0 bases and J gave up 2 bases, with 7 bases separating them. CDR3 in amino acids: CASSQDGANTEAFF. CDR3 DNA: TGTGCCAGCAGCCAAGATGGCGCAAACACTGAAGCTTTCTTT.

V and J are TRBV10-3 and TRBJ2-1, with 9 nucleotides matching TRBD1. The CDR3 consists of 15 residues. Germline V gene lookup returns CDR1 ENHRY and CDR2 SYGVKD. V trimming: 6 bases; J trimming: 8 bases; junction bases outside the gene matches: 11. The CDR3 here is CAIRDTGGKMYEQFF. CDR3 nucleotide sequence: TGTGCCATCAGAGATACAGGGGGCAAAATGTATGAGCAGTTCTTC.

In its sample, this clone was seen a few times. The chain recombines TRBV4-2 with TRBJ2-1, with D unclear. This CDR3 comprises 14 residues. The V end lost 0 bases, the J end lost 7 bases, and 10 bases lay between the germline ends. Germline V gives CDR1 LGHNA, CDR2 YNFKEQ. CDR3 loop: CASSQDEETNEQFF. In nucleotides, the CDR3 is TGTGCCAGCAGCCAAGATGAGGAGACAAATGAGCAGTTCTTC.

This chain links TRBV5-5 with TRBJ2-7, with D unresolved. CDR1 is SGHKS, CDR2 YYEKEE, per germline (reference sequence). Trimming took 0 bases from V and 6 from J, leaving 10 bases between them. CDR3 length equals 13 residues. This CDR3 is CASSLEVAVEQYF. CDR3 DNA: TGTGCCAGCAGCTTGGAAGTGGCGGTCGAGCAGTACTTC.